One and the same sample provided the 3 T cell receptor beta chains below, sequenced in a study of blood T cell repertoires in COVID-19. Libraries were prepared by immunoSEQ multiplex PCR; TCRdb keeps only in-frame clonotypes and omits some of them. This sample has roughly 150,000 clones; around 85% occur once, and the top ten carry approximately 10%. Input material: peripheral blood. Receptor source: a man in his sixties with active or convalescent COVID-19.

The chain uses TRBV3-1 (or the pseudogene TRBV3-2) and TRBJ1-4; maybe TRBD1 (6 bases). This CDR3 has 17 amino acids. Per germline, CDR1 LGHDT and CDR2 YNNKEL (reference sequence). Trimming removed 1 base at V and 7 bases at J, with 19 bases between. CDR3 region: CASSQVRGGPGGEKLFF. CDR3 nucleotide sequence: TGTGCCAGCAGCCAAGTCCGGGGGGGCCCTGGGGGTGAAAAACTGTTTTTT.

The V call is TRBV3-1 (or the pseudogene TRBV3-2), the J call TRBJ2-3; 7 bases match TRBD1. The V segment lost 3 bases and the J segment 6 bases; nucleotides outside the gene matches: 15. This CDR3 contains 17 residues. Germline CDR1 reads LGHDT; CDR2 reads YNNKEL (reference sequence). CDR3 protein: CASSQSHRQGSKDTQYF. In DNA form, the CDR3 reads TGTGCCAGCAGCCAGTCCCACCGACAGGGTTCAAAGGATACGCAGTATTTT.

The chain combines TRBV25-1 with TRBJ2-7; 7 bases match TRBD1. This CDR3 is 12 amino acids long. CDR1 is MGHDK and CDR2 is SYGVNS in the germline V gene. Losses at the gene ends were 8 bases for V and 3 bases for J; bases not matched to a gene: 4. DNA of the CDR3: TGTGCCAGCGGGGACAGCTACTACGAGCAGTACTTC. This translates into CASGDSYYEQYF.